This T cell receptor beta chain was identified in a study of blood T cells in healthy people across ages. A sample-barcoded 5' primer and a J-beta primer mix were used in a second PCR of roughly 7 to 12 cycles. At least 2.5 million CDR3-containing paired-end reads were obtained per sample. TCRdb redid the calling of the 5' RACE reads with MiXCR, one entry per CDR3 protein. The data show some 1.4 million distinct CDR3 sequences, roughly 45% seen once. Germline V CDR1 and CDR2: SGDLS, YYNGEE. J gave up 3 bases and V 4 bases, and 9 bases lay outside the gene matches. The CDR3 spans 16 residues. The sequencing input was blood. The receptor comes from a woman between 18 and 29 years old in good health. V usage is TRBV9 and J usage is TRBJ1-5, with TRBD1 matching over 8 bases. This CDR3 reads CASSPGQGWNNQPQHF. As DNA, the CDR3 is TGTGCCAGCAGCCCTGGACAGGGCTGGAACAATCAGCCCCAGCATTTT.